Reported below is one T cell receptor beta chain. The data were obtained in a study of identical twins. This CDR3 is 14 amino acids long. Germline lookup yields CDR1 MNHNS and CDR2 SASEGT. V lost 6 bases and J lost 5, with 13 bases in between. TCRdb processed the 5' RACE reads anew with MiXCR; each CDR3 protein has one entry. The sample yields 400,000 to 600,000 distinct CDR3 sequences, more than 20% seen once. This sample was shared with a second study, whose subject was yellow fever vaccine responses in identical twins. From that second work: Vaccine-induced T cell responses in twins were reportedly observed to appear partly convergent, partly personalized.

The TCR originated in a woman aged 18-29 years in good health. Source material: CD4+ T cells sorted from blood. V is TRBV6-1 and J is TRBJ2-2; tentatively, D is TRBD1 or TRBD2 (5 bases each). CDR3 nucleotides: TGTGCCAGCAGACGAGGGGTACGAACCGGGGAGCTGTTTTTT. This gives the protein CASRRGVRTGELFF.